A single T cell receptor beta chain is shown here with its context. This specimen belongs to a study of blood T cell repertoires in COVID-19. Study-level information: There were acute and convalescent COVID-19 samples, and they came from the United States, Italy and Spain. Nucleic acid was either cDNA or gDNA, and it came from T cells, B-cell-depleted T cells, or PBMCs.

Authors' data handling: Reference gene primers were amplified, and this amplification served to estimate nucleated cell counts. Assay used: immunoSEQ multiplex PCR; TCRdb lists only in-frame clones, some missing. V and J calls and clone size are as listed in that table; D and trimming were resolved from the DNA. Among about 150,000 clones listed, around 89% were seen once. This TCR was recovered from a woman between 40 and 50 years old with acute or convalescent COVID-19. The sequenced sample consisted of peripheral blood.

CDR3 DNA: TGTGCCAGTAGGGGACTCAGGGGGCTCGAAAACATTCAGTACTTC. It specifies CASRGLRGLENIQYF. The chain couples TRBV19 to TRBJ2-4; TRBD1 aligns across 8 bases. Germline V gene lookup returns CDR1 LNHDA and CDR2 SQIVND (reference sequence). This CDR3 has 15 residues. The trim removed 6 bases at V and 5 bases at J, leaving 9 bases unmatched. Filled out from reference TRBV19 and TRBJ2-4, the complete variable domain reads DGGITQSPKYLFRKEGQNVTLSCEQNLNHDAMYWYRQDPGQGLRLIYYSQIVNDFQKGDIAEGYSVSREKKESFPLTVTSAQKNPTAFYLCASRGLRGLENIQYFGAGTRLSVL.